Detailed here is one T cell receptor beta chain. This sample stems from a study of shared clonotypes between healthy human individuals. Profiled with immunoSEQ multiplex PCR; TCRdb holds only in-frame clones, not every one. The sample records millions of clones, around 90% being singletons. V lost 10 bases to trimming and J lost 4 bases; unmatched junction nucleotides: 5. This CDR3 contains 13 residues. Per the germline V gene, CDR1 is WSHSY and CDR2 is SAAADI. The V gene is TRBV10-2, the J gene TRBJ2-7; TRBD2 aligns across 12 bases. The specimen sequenced was naive CD4+ T cells sorted from blood. Subset here: CD45RA+ positively selected. The origin of this receptor is a man younger than 35 in good health. This chain's CDR3 is CAIRLAGGYEQYF. The CDR3 region has the DNA TGCGCCATCCGGCTAGCGGGAGGGTACGAGCAGTACTTC.